These 18 T cell receptor beta chains were sequenced from one sample in a study of blood T cell repertoires in COVID-19. Measured with immunoSEQ multiplex PCR; TCRdb has only the in-frame clones, and not every one. The sample carries tens of thousands of clones, about 90% recorded once. The sequencing sample was made of peripheral blood. The receptor source for this set is a man aged 45 to 65 with active COVID-19.

In DNA form, the CDR3 reads TGTGCCAGCAGCCAAGTAGGAGGACCCAGCGCGGACACTGAAGCTTTCTTT. Its translation is CASSQVGGPSADTEAFF. The rearrangement uses TRBV3-1 (or the pseudogene TRBV3-2) and TRBJ1-1, with no clear D. CDR1 is LGHDT, CDR2 YNNKEL, per germline (reference sequence). CDR3 length: 17 residues. V was trimmed by 1 base and J by 3 bases, leaving 18 bases between them.

This chain uses TRBV7-3 with TRBJ2-2; a possible D gene is TRBD2 (6 bases). Germline V gene lookup returns CDR1 SGHTA and CDR2 FQGTGA. The V end lost 1 base, the J end lost 5 bases, and 14 bases lay between the germline ends. This CDR3 spans 16 amino acids. CDR3 protein: CASSLSGTTATGELFF. CDR3 DNA sequence: TGTGCCAGCAGCTTAAGCGGGACCACGGCGACCGGGGAGCTGTTTTTT.

The rearrangement joins TRBV3-1 (or the pseudogene TRBV3-2) to TRBJ2-3; possible D gene TRBD2, 6 bases. Looked up from germline, CDR1 is LGHDT and CDR2 is YNNKEL (reference sequence). V lost 0 bases and J 2 bases, leaving 12 bases between the germline ends. The CDR3 has 16 amino acids. This CDR3 is CASSQEGRGYTDTQYF. CDR3 nucleotides: TGTGCCAGCAGCCAAGAGGGGCGGGGCTACACAGATACGCAGTATTTT.

V is TRBV5-1 and J is TRBJ2-1, with 7 nucleotides matching TRBD2. The CDR3 is 14 residues long. Trimming cost V 1 base and J 8 bases; bases outside gene matches: 6. Germline V gene sequence: CDR1 SGHRS, CDR2 YFSETQ. This CDR3 is CASSLRGSGDEQFF. CDR3 coding DNA: TGCGCCAGCAGCTTGCGCGGGAGTGGGGATGAGCAGTTCTTC. Together with reference TRBV5-1 and TRBJ2-1, the CDR3 gives the full variable domain: KAGVTQTPRYLIKTRGQQVTLSCSPISGHRSVSWYQQTPGQGLQFLFEYFSETQRNKGNFPGRFSGRQFSNSRSEMNVSTLELGDSALYLCASSLRGSGDEQFFGPGTRLTVL.

The chain links TRBV4-3 to TRBJ1-1; no clear D. The CDR3 covers 15 residues. The germline V gene encodes CDR1 LGHNA and CDR2 YSLEER. Trimming cost V 1 base and J 1 base, with 10 bases left between them. CDR3 sequence (DNA): TGCGCCAGCAGCCAAGCCCCCCGACAGAACACTGAAGCTTTCTTT. Amino acids: CASSQAPRQNTEAFF.

This chain uses TRBV2 with TRBJ1-2; D is perhaps TRBD1 (5 bases). V was trimmed by 5 bases and J by 5 bases, leaving 15 bases between them. The CDR3 has 14 residues. CDR1 and CDR2 from the germline V gene are SNHLY and FYNNEI. The CDR3 loop reads CASSYAGLEYGYTF. CDR3 nucleotides: TGTGCCAGCAGTTATGCGGGGCTGGAATATGGCTACACCTTC.

The chain employs TRBV5-3 and TRBJ2-7; D not resolved. TRBV5-3 is an open reading frame, and its role is uncertain. CDR3 length equals 13 residues. The V and J ends lost 1 base and 0 bases respectively, with 5 bases between them. CDR3 amino acids: CARSLYSSYEQYF. The CDR3 DNA reads as TGTGCCAGAAGCTTGTACAGCTCCTACGAGCAGTACTTC.

For the CDR3, the DNA is TGTGCCAGCACGGACATTTTCGGAAACACTGAAGCTTTCTTT. Translation: CASTDIFGNTEAFF. The V and J genes are TRBV6-5 and TRBJ1-1, with a possible D match to TRBD1 (5 bases). CDR1 and CDR2 from the germline V gene are MNHEY and SVGAGI. The V end was cut by 7 bases, the J end by 2 bases, with 14 bases between. The CDR3 is made up of 14 amino acids.

This clone was seen a few times. The chain links TRBV2 to TRBJ2-1; 9 nucleotides match TRBD1. Germline V gene lookup returns CDR1 SNHLY and CDR2 FYNNEI. The CDR3 loop spans 13 amino acids. V was pared by 6 bases and J by 6 bases, with 3 bases of the junction left unmatched. Here the CDR3 reads CASRKTGGNEQFF. As DNA, the CDR3 is TGTGCCAGCAGGAAGACAGGGGGCAATGAGCAGTTCTTC.

The V gene is TRBV4-2, the J gene TRBJ2-5; D may be TRBD1 (6 bases). Trimming cost V 2 bases and J 5 bases, with 18 bases left between them. Germline CDR1 LGHNA, CDR2 YNFKEQ. The CDR3 has 16 residues. The DNA of the CDR3 is TGTGCCAGCAGCCAACCAACCCAGGGGAATTCGGAGACCCAGTACTTC. This translates into CASSQPTQGNSETQYF.

The chain recombines TRBV5-1 with TRBJ2-1; D may be TRBD2 (6 bases). The germline gives CDR1 SGHRS, CDR2 YFSETQ. Between the trimmed V and J ends, which lost 0 bases and 7 bases, there was a span of 17 bases. The CDR3 runs to 16 residues. The CDR3 region is CASSLAVGGIQNEQFF. In DNA, the CDR3 is TGCGCCAGCAGCTTGGCCGTGGGAGGTATCCAGAATGAGCAGTTCTTC.

The J gene is TRBJ1-1, the V gene TRBV5-1, with 9 bases identical to TRBD1. Per the germline V gene, CDR1 is SGHRS and CDR2 is YFSETQ. CDR3 length: 14 residues. The ends lost 8 bases at V and 0 bases at J; junction bases unmatched: 5. The CDR3 DNA sequence: TGCGCCAGTAAGGGACAGGGTTTGAACACTGAAGCTTTCTTT. It specifies CASKGQGLNTEAFF. Full variable domain (remainder filled in from reference TRBV5-1 and TRBJ1-1): KAGVTQTPRYLIKTRGQQVTLSCSPISGHRSVSWYQQTPGQGLQFLFEYFSETQRNKGNFPGRFSGRQFSNSRSEMNVSTLELGDSALYLCASKGQGLNTEAFFGQGTRLTVV.

This rearrangement joins TRBV6-5 to TRBJ1-1, with 8 positions matching TRBD1. The CDR3 runs to 14 residues. Per the germline V gene, CDR1 is MNHEY and CDR2 is SVGAGI. J gave up 3 bases and V 8 bases, and 8 bases lay outside the gene matches. The DNA for the CDR3 is TGTGCCAGCCGGCAGGGACAGGTGGACACTGAAGCTTTCTTT. This sequence encodes CASRQGQVDTEAFF.

This chain uses TRBV5-4 with TRBJ1-1; D is undetermined. CDR3 length: 15 amino acids. The ends were cut back, 4 bases at V and 0 bases at J, with 13 bases in the middle. CDR1 and CDR2 (germline): SGHNT, YYREEE (reference sequence). Written as DNA, the CDR3 is TGTGCCAGCAGCCGGGAGTCGGGGTTGAACACTGAAGCTTTCTTT. It codes for CASSRESGLNTEAFF. The full variable domain, its missing parts supplied by reference TRBV5-4 and TRBJ1-1, is ETGVTQSPTHLIKTRGQQVTLRCSSQSGHNTVSWYQQALGQGPQFIFQYYREEENGRGNFPPRFSGLQFPNYSSELNVNALELDDSALYLCASSRESGLNTEAFFGQGTRLTVV.

This chain uses TRBV7-2 with TRBJ1-5, with D possibly TRBD1 on 5 matching bases. Germline V gene data show CDR1 as SGHTA and CDR2 as FQGNSA. V lost 1 base and J lost 3, with 10 bases in between. This CDR3 spans 15 amino acids. DNA for the CDR3: TGTGCCAGCAGCTTAGGGGGGAGGATCAATCAGCCCCAGCATTTT. Translating it yields CASSLGGRINQPQHF.

The CDR3 nucleotides read TGTGCCAGCTCACCGGGACAGGCGAACACTGAAGCTTTCTTT. Protein sequence: CASSPGQANTEAFF. V is TRBV18 and J is TRBJ1-1, with 8 bases matching TRBD1. J was trimmed by 1 base and V by 3 bases; bases with no gene match: 1. CDR3 length equals 14 residues. CDR1 is KGHSH, CDR2 LQKENI, per germline.

The genes are TRBV7-8 and TRBJ1-6; D uncertain. This CDR3 is 15 amino acids long. Per germline, CDR1 SGHVS and CDR2 FQNEAQ. The V end lost 5 bases, the J end lost 4 bases, and 12 bases lay between the germline ends. This CDR3 reads CASSPEWRYNSPLHF. In nucleotides, the CDR3 is TGTGCCAGCAGCCCAGAGTGGAGGTATAATTCACCCCTCCACTTT.

The V call is TRBV15, the J call TRBJ2-7, with D possibly being TRBD2 (6 bases). Germline CDR1 reads LNHNV; CDR2 reads YYDKDF (reference sequence). Between the trimmed V and J ends, which lost 2 bases and 4 bases, there was a span of 6 bases. This CDR3 spans 12 amino acids. In nucleotides, the CDR3 is TGTGCCACCAGCAGACGGGGGTACGAGCAGTACTTC. As protein: CATSRRGYEQYF. The variable domain in full, completed from reference TRBV15 and TRBJ2-7, reads DAMVIQNPRYQVTQFGKPVTLSCSQTLNHNVMYWYQQKSSQAPKLLFHYYDKDFNNEADTPDNFQSRRPNTSFCFLDIRSPGLGDTAMYLCATSRRGYEQYFGPGTRLTVT.